Listed below are T cell receptor beta chains from one sample, sequenced in a study of T cells in Graves' hyperthyroidism and ophthalmopathy. One entry per CDR3 protein, called by TCRdb with MiXCR from the multiplex PCR reads. The table includes approximately 360,000 distinct CDR3 sequences, 15% to 19% detected once. The source material was blood. Every receptor here comes from a woman between 18 and 29 years old with Graves' hyperthyroidism that later progressed to Graves' ophthalmopathy. The CDR3 runs from the conserved cysteine through the conserved F or W. A D gene is named only where the DNA matches it firmly. The listing skips clone size in some rows; elsewhere it reads once, few, many or a size class.

j_call | v_call | clone_size | d_call | cdr3_aa | cdr3_nt
TRBJ2-7 | TRBV3-1 | many | TRBD2 | CASSQDLVQREGQNRHEQYF | TGTGCCAGCAGCCAAGATCTGGTGCAGCGGGAGGGCCAGAACCGCCACGAGCAGTACTTC
TRBJ1-5 | TRBV19 | NA | TRBD1 | CASSYDRGRQPQHF | TGTGCCAGTAGCTACGACAGGGGGAGGCAGCCCCAGCATTTT
TRBJ2-1 | TRBV27 | many | TRBD2 | CASSETSGFYNEQFF | TGTGCCAGCAGCGAAACTAGCGGGTTCTACAATGAGCAGTTCTTC
TRBJ2-7 | TRBV7-9 | many | NA | CASSLASSPYEQYF | TGTGCCAGCAGCTTAGCCTCCAGCCCCTACGAGCAGTACTTC
TRBJ2-5 | TRBV20-1 | many | NA | CSAGPEGTQYF | TGCAGTGCTGGACCAGAAGGGACCCAGTACTTC
TRBJ2-1 | TRBV2 | many | TRBD2 | CASSDPSGRAGVHEQFF | TGTGCCAGCAGTGATCCTAGCGGGAGGGCCGGTGTCCATGAGCAGTTCTTC
TRBJ2-7 | TRBV28 | many | TRBD2 | CASSLLAGTYEQYF | TGTGCCAGCAGTCTCCTAGCGGGAACCTACGAGCAGTACTTC
TRBJ2-1 | TRBV24-1 | few | NA | CATSDFQGRNEQFF | TGTGCCACCAGTGATTTCCAGGGGCGCAATGAGCAGTTCTTC
TRBJ2-5 | TRBV18 | NA | NA | CASSPGKWEDPMGYQETQYF | TGTGCCAGCTCACCCGGAAAGTGGGAGGACCCCATGGGGTACCAAGAGACCCAGTACTTC
TRBJ2-5 | TRBV24-1 | many | NA | CATSGVGIQETQYF | TGTGCCACCAGTGGCGTAGGGATCCAAGAGACCCAGTACTTC
TRBJ2-3 | TRBV28 | many | TRBD1 | CASSFRAGTGGTDTQYF | TGTGCCAGCAGTTTTCGCGCCGGGACAGGGGGCACAGATACGCAGTATTTT
TRBJ1-1 | TRBV28 | many | NA | CASSLGTWNTEAFF | TGTGCCAGCAGTTTAGGCACCTGGAACACTGAAGCTTTCTTT
TRBJ2-7 | TRBV3-1 | many | NA | CASSPDTGTYEQYF | TGTGCCAGCAGCCCCGATACAGGAACCTACGAGCAGTACTTC
TRBJ2-7 | TRBV7-8 | NA | TRBD1 | CASSLVRTGAYEQYF | TGTGCCAGCAGCTTAGTGCGGACAGGTGCTTACGAGCAGTACTTC
TRBJ1-5 | TRBV20-1 | NA | NA | CGARRRAFRGVEQPQHF | TGCGGTGCTAGAAGGCGGGCCTTCAGGGGAGTGGAACAGCCCCAGCATTTT
TRBJ2-3 | TRBV5-1 | many | TRBD2 | CASSLGTSFPDTQYF | TGCGCCAGCAGCCTTGGGACTAGCTTCCCAGATACGCAGTATTTT
TRBJ2-7 | TRBV27 | many | TRBD1 | CASSWTGQGSYEQYF | TGTGCCAGCAGTTGGACGGGACAGGGTTCCTACGAGCAGTACTTC
TRBJ2-5 | TRBV2 | NA | TRBD2 | CASSALAGGAQTQYF | TGTGCCAGCAGCGCCCTAGCGGGAGGTGCGCAGACCCAGTACTTC
TRBJ1-5 | TRBV6-1 | many | NA | CASTKRELGNQPQHF | TGTGCCAGCACCAAGAGGGAACTTGGAAATCAGCCCCAGCATTTT
TRBJ2-7 | TRBV2 | NA | NA | CASSEGGDNYSYEQYF | TGTGCCAGCAGTGAAGGCGGGGACAATTACTCCTACGAGCAGTACTTC
TRBJ2-5 | TRBV29-1 | few | NA | CSVKGEGGATQYF | TGCAGCGTGAAAGGGGAAGGGGGGGCGACCCAGTACTTC
TRBJ2-1 | TRBV28 | many | NA | CASSLAPGYEQFF | TGTGCCAGCAGTTTAGCGCCAGGTTATGAGCAGTTCTTC
TRBJ2-5 | TRBV27 | NA | NA | CASRGIGSVPFFQETQYF | TGTGCCAGCAGGGGGATCGGGTCGGTCCCTTTCTTCCAAGAGACCCAGTACTTC
TRBJ2-7 | TRBV12-3/TRBV12-4 | once | NA | CASSLDGSSYEQHF | TGTGCCAGCAGTCTCGACGGTAGCTCCTACGAGCAGCACTTC
TRBJ2-2 | TRBV20-1 | NA | NA | CSAQVGGELFF | TGCAGTGCTCAAGTGGGGGGGGAGCTGTTTTTT
TRBJ2-1 | TRBV4-3 | few | NA | CASSQDRTVLNEQFF | TGCGCCAGCAGCCAAGATCGGACAGTTTTGAATGAGCAGTTCTTC
TRBJ2-3 | TRBV12-3/TRBV12-4 | NA | NA | CASSKADTDTQYF | TGTGCCAGCAGTAAGGCGGACACAGATACGCAGTATTTT
TRBJ2-2 | TRBV19 | NA | TRBD2 | CASTHRGEAGTGELFF | TGTGCCAGTACCCACCGGGGGGAGGCCGGGACCGGGGAGCTGTTTTTT
TRBJ2-1 | TRBV3-1 | many | NA | CASSLLGYNEQFF | TGTGCCAGCAGCCTTCTGGGATACAATGAGCAGTTCTTC
TRBJ2-1 | TRBV12-3/TRBV12-4 | NA | TRBD2 | CASRGLAADNEQFF | TGTGCCAGCAGGGGACTAGCGGCCGACAATGAGCAGTTCTTC
TRBJ1-2 | TRBV6-1 | many | TRBD1 | CASSPHGTGGNYGYTF | TGTGCCAGCAGTCCCCACGGGACAGGGGGGAACTATGGCTACACCTTC
TRBJ1-3 | TRBV5-8 | few | NA | CASSHGISGNTIYF | TGTGCCAGCAGCCACGGGATCTCTGGAAACACCATATATTTT
TRBJ2-2 | TRBV19 | few | TRBD2 | CASCLADNTGELFF | TGTGCCAGTTGCCTAGCGGACAACACCGGGGAGCTGTTTTTT
TRBJ2-5 | TRBV3-1 | many | TRBD2 | CASSQDVGGRAETQYF | TGTGCCAGCAGCCAAGATGTCGGCGGGAGGGCAGAGACCCAGTACTTC
TRBJ2-1 | TRBV9 | few | TRBD2 | CASSVYPIAGDNEQFF | TGTGCCAGCAGCGTATACCCTATAGCGGGGGACAATGAGCAGTTCTTC
TRBJ2-1 | TRBV12-3/TRBV12-4 | many | TRBD2 | CASSLIGLAGTYNEQFF | TGTGCCAGCAGTTTAATAGGACTAGCGGGGACCTACAATGAGCAGTTCTTC
TRBJ1-3 | TRBV11-1 | NA | NA | CASSYRPSYSGNTIYF | TGTGCCAGCAGCTACAGGCCCTCGTACTCTGGAAACACCATATATTTT
TRBJ2-5 | TRBV5-1 | many | NA | CASELRGKETQYF | TGCGCCAGCGAGTTGCGAGGAAAGGAGACCCAGTACTTC
TRBJ1-2 | TRBV7-9 | NA | NA | CASSLEWQGFYTF | TGTGCCAGCAGCTTAGAATGGCAGGGGTTCTACACCTTC
TRBJ2-7 | TRBV12-3/TRBV12-4 | NA | TRBD1 | CASAGTGYPYEQYF | TGTGCCAGCGCAGGGACAGGGTATCCCTACGAGCAGTACTTC